These 8 T cell receptor beta chains came from one sample sequenced in a study of cytomegalovirus exposure and HLA in healthy donors. PCR used 60 Vbeta primers and 13 Jbeta primers. The method was immunoSEQ multiplex PCR; TCRdb's version includes in-frame clones alone and lacks a portion of them. The sample records about 130,000 clones, about four fifths being singletons. Sequenced: PBMCs. The receptors shown here come from a man aged 30 to 39 in good health and CMV-seronegative.

The CDR3 loop reads CASSPPSRADTQYF. The CDR3, as DNA: TGTGCCAGCTCACCACCCTCCCGGGCAGATACGCAGTATTTT. The genes are TRBV18 and TRBJ2-3, with unresolved D. V was trimmed by 0 bases and J by 4 bases, leaving 8 bases between them. CDR1 and CDR2 from the germline V gene are KGHSH and LQKENI. The CDR3 totals 14 residues.

This clone appeared a few times. The gene calls are TRBV11-3 and TRBJ2-3; the D is unclear. The CDR3 is 13 residues long. Looked up from germline, CDR1 is SGHNT and CDR2 is YENEEA. Trimming shortened V by 0 bases and J by 11 bases, and 12 bases separated the two germline ends. The CDR3 DNA reads as TGTGCCAGCAGCTTAGATCATGGGTCAGGGCAGTATTTT. Protein: CASSLDHGSGQYF.

The chain has TRBV7-9 and TRBJ1-1; D not certain. V gave up 1 base and J gave up 1 base, with 4 bases separating them. Per the germline V gene, CDR1 is SEHNR and CDR2 is FQNEAQ (reference sequence). The CDR3 spans 13 residues. CDR3 sequence reads: CASSLEQNTEAFF. The CDR3, as DNA: TGTGCCAGCAGCTTAGAACAGAACACTGAAGCTTTCTTT.

This clone showed up just once. The chain carries TRBV5-1 and TRBJ2-7; 7 bases fit TRBD2. The CDR3 runs 15 residues. Germline-derived CDR1 and CDR2 are SGHRS and YFSETQ. Losses at the gene ends were 4 bases for V and 1 base for J; bases not matched to a gene: 8. The CDR3 coding sequence is TGCGCCAGCAGCCACACTAGCGCCACGTCCTACGAGCAGTACTTC. It is translated as CASSHTSATSYEQYF.

The chain links TRBV7-9 to TRBJ2-2, with 8 bases aligning to TRBD1. This CDR3 comprises 19 residues. The germline V gene has CDR1 SEHNR and CDR2 FQNEAQ (reference sequence). V lost 4 bases to trimming and J lost 0 bases; unmatched junction nucleotides: 13. Here the CDR3 reads CASSSRRTGSDPNTGELFF. CDR3 coding DNA: TGTGCCAGCAGCTCCCGCCGGACAGGGAGCGATCCGAACACCGGGGAGCTGTTTTTT.

In nucleotides, the CDR3 is TGTGCCAGCAGCTTAGCCCAGTACTATGGCTACACCTTC. This encodes CASSLAQYYGYTF. The chain has TRBV7-6 and TRBJ1-2, with no clear D. Germline CDR1 and CDR2: SGHVS and FNYEAQ. V shed 0 bases and J shed 3 bases, with 5 bases lying between them. The CDR3 spans 13 residues.

This chain links TRBV5-4 with TRBJ2-1; 8 nucleotides agree with TRBD1. The CDR3 extends over 16 amino acids. With 5 bases clipped from V and 4 bases from J, the junction kept 11 bases outside the gene matches. Germline CDR1 and CDR2: SGHNT and YYREEE (reference sequence). The chain's CDR3 is CASSITGGVGYNEQFF. The CDR3 DNA reads as TGTGCCAGCAGTATCACAGGGGGAGTGGGGTACAATGAGCAGTTCTTC.

The chain employs TRBV6-5 and TRBJ2-2, with D tentatively TRBD1 (5 bases). The germline gives CDR1 MNHEY, CDR2 SVGAGI. The CDR3 runs to 14 residues. Trimming took 4 bases from V and 7 from J, leaving 13 bases between them. CDR3 region: CASSSVRVGGELFF. Here the CDR3 DNA reads TGTGCCAGCAGTTCGGTCAGGGTAGGCGGGGAGCTGTTTTTT.